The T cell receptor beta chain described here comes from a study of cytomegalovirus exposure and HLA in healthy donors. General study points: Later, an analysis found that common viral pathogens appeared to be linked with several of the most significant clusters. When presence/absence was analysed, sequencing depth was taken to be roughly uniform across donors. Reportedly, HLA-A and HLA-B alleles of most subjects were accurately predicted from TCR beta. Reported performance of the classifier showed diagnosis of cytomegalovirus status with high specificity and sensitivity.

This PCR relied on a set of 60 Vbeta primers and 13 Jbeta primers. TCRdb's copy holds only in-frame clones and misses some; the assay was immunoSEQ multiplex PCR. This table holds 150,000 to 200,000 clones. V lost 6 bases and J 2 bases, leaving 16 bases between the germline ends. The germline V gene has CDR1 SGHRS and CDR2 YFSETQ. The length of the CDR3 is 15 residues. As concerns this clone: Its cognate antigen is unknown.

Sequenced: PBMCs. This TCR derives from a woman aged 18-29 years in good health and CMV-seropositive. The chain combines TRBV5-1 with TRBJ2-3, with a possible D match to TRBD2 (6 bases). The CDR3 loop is CASTGRGLYTDTQYF. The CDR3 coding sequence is TGCGCCAGCACCGGGCGGGGCCTCTACACAGATACGCAGTATTTT.